These T cell receptor beta chains were read from a single sample in a study of blood T cell repertoires in COVID-19. This table comes from immunoSEQ multiplex PCR, and its TCRdb copy is limited to in-frame clones, with some not included. The data show about 230,000 clones, with about 85% seen just once and about 8% held by the top ten. The specimen was peripheral blood. The receptor source for this set is a woman of 80 years or more with acute or convalescent COVID-19. The CDR3 runs from the conserved cysteine through the conserved F or W. Size is omitted from some rows. Given values are once, few, many or a class for expanded clones.

J gene	clone size	V gene	CDR3 protein
TRBJ1-6	.	TRBV5-6	CASSLDRDRSYNSPLHF
TRBJ2-1	many	TRBV29-1	CSVLSSYNEQFF
TRBJ1-1	.	TRBV6-4	CASSSTLNTEAFF
TRBJ2-1	few	TRBV25-1	CASSETLASYNEQFF
TRBJ2-7	.	TRBV28	CASSLTTDSPSSYEQYF
TRBJ1-5	.	TRBV11-2	CASSFMGGGMSVQPQHF
TRBJ2-1	.	TRBV12-5	CASGLGVYNEQFF
TRBJ2-1	once	TRBV27	CASSLRGVWDRGNEQFF
TRBJ2-7	.	TRBV6-5	CASTGGPPSTEQYF
TRBJ2-1	.	TRBV7-2	CASSLVFGSNNEQFF
TRBJ1-6	.	TRBV7-2	CASGQALYNSPLHF
TRBJ1-5	.	TRBV6-1	CASSEVRNERVGNQPQHF
TRBJ1-2	.	TRBV6-5	CASSYDRESGYTF
TRBJ1-2	.	TRBV13	CASSLVRDTYGYTF
TRBJ2-1	once	TRBV10-3	CAISESTGLNEQFF
TRBJ2-3	.	TRBV6-5	CASSSGVTDTQYF
TRBJ1-3	few	TRBV7-9	CASSFFGQGGNTIYF
TRBJ2-7	.	TRBV5-1	CASSLGDRPDEQYF
TRBJ1-2	.	TRBV7-6	CASSAGQNYGYTF
TRBJ1-5	.	TRBV19	CANQYRAYSNQPQHF
TRBJ2-5	.	TRBV18	CASSPPWVGETQYF
TRBJ2-3	.	TRBV25-1	CASRTGYSTDTQYF
TRBJ2-3	few	TRBV4-1	CASSQDTVSTDTQYF
TRBJ2-1	.	TRBV11-2	CASSLGRHNEQFF
TRBJ1-3	.	TRBV27	CASRGNSGLNTIYF
TRBJ1-2	.	TRBV7-3	CASSRTGQGGYTF
TRBJ1-5	.	TRBV19	CASSRQDNQPQHF
TRBJ1-2	.	TRBV7-3	CASGDRTNYGYTF
TRBJ2-3	.	TRBV7-8	CASSLDRGVPLDTQYF
TRBJ2-7	many	TRBV28	CATYRTSGYYEQYF
TRBJ2-1	.	TRBV11-2	CASSLMSSYNEQFF
TRBJ2-3	.	TRBV28	CASSTPTSGRFEDTQYF
TRBJ2-7	.	TRBV6-6	CASRRQGGGGYEQYF
TRBJ1-1	.	TRBV29-1	CSVNGHLNTEAFF
TRBJ1-4	.	TRBV2	CASSATVDSWENEKLFF
TRBJ1-2	.	TRBV4-1	CASSQSRTGGALDGGYTF
TRBJ1-2	.	TRBV27	CASSPTTGVAGYTF
TRBJ2-5	.	TRBV9	CASSLIASGSRETQYF
TRBJ2-7	.	TRBV19	CASTPREAPYEQYF
TRBJ2-5	.	TRBV7-2	CASSSPGTGFMETQYF
TRBJ1-6	.	TRBV6-4	CASSEQVHNSPLHF
TRBJ2-5	.	TRBV2	CASRRGYQETQYF
TRBJ2-5	few	TRBV5-1	CASSSGDSKETQYF
TRBJ2-7	.	TRBV3-1/TRBV3-2	CASSLQGVSEQYF
TRBJ1-5	.	TRBV28	CASSNAGTGSSNQPQHF
TRBJ1-6	.	TRBV9	CASSVEAGGNSPLHF
TRBJ1-3	.	TRBV7-9	CASSLETNGNTIYF
TRBJ2-2	.	TRBV12-3/TRBV12-4	CASSFRGNGELFF
TRBJ1-4	.	TRBV7-2	CASSSDRAGEKLFF
TRBJ2-1	.	TRBV6-5	CASRVGQGYYNEQFF
TRBJ2-1	many	TRBV20-1	CSASWTSGEQFF
TRBJ2-1	.	TRBV10-3	CAISSTLAGVKDEQFF
TRBJ1-2	.	TRBV7-9	CASSPDRGHGYTF
TRBJ2-1	.	TRBV10-3	CAISETAGTSLYNEQFF
TRBJ2-1	.	TRBV19	CASSVLAGIGEQFF